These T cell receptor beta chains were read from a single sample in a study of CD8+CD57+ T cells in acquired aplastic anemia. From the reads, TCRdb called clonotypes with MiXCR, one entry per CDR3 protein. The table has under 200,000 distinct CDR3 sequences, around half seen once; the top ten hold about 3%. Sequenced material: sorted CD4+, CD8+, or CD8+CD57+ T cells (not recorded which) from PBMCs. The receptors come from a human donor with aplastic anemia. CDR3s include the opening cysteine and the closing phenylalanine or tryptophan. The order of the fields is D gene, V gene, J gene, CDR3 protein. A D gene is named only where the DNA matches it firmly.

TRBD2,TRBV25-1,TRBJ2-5,CASSDPRGRGLAGVGRETQYF
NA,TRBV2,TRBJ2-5,CASSGRGRGETQYF
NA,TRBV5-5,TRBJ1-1,CASSLPLGLNTEAFF
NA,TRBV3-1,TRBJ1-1,CASGQKENTEAFF
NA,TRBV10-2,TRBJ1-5,CASSEGWISNQPQHF
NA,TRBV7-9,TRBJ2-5,CASSLGAYQETQYF
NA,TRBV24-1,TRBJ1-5,CATSHNRVDQPQHF
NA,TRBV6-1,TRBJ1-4,CASREFREKLFF
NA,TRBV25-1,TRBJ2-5,CASSRRAVDTSETQYF
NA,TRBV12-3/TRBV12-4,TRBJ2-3,CASSFPPADTQYF
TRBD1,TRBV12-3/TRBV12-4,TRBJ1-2,CASRLGQGFNGYTF
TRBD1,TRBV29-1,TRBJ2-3,CSVEDSEGQDTDTQYF
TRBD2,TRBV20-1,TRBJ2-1,CSAPTAGGTNSYNEQFF
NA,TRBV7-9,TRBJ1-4,CASSAGWDEKLFF
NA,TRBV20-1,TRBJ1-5,CSARSGGSNQPQHF
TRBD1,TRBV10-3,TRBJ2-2,CAIGQTGGRAGGELFF
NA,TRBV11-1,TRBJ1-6,CASSLKVTGRSSPLHF
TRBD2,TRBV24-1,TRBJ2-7,CATKFGSGGYEQYF
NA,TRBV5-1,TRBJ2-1,CASSLDATTNEQFF
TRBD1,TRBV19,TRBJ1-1,CASRMTGENTEAFF
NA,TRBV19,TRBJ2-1,CASSITGMGENEQFF
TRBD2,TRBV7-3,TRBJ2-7,CASSETSGRTYEQYF
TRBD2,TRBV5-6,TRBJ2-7,CASSPSGLAGQLQYF
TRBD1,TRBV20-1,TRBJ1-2,CSGLDRGLGYTF
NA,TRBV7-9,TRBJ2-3,CASSVAGTDTQYF
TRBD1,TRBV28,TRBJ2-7,CASRSPGTGSYEQYF
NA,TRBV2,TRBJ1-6,CASNERSPLHF
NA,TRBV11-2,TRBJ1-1,CASSPINPGSEAFF
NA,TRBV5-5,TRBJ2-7,CASSLGGGQGNYEQYF
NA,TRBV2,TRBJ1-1,CASSELENTEAFF
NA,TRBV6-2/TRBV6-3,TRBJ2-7,CASSYIQGFDRSYEQYF
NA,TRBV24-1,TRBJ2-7,CATSWRGEQYF
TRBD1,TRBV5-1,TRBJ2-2,CASSSGQPNTGELFF
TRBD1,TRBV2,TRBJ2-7,CASSPGQGPEQYF
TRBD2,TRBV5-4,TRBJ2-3,CASSLGSGTDTQYF
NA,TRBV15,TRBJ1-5,CATSRDSGQVNQPQHF
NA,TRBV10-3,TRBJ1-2,CASSPAGPRDYTF
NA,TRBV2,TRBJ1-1,CAISGGGLNTEAFF
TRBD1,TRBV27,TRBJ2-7,CASSDLGQGQGQYF
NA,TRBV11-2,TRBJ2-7,CASSLDLADTYEQYF
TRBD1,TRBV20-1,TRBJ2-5,CSARPGTGGETQYF
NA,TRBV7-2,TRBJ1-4,CASSLVPNEKLFF
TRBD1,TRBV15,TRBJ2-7,CATSTRDSGLGEQYF
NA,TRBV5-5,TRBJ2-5,CASSLMSGKETQYF
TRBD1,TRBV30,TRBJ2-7,CAWSVQPGQGRYEQYF
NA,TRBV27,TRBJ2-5,CASRTDGSSETQYF
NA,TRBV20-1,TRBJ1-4,CSVARTTNEKLFF
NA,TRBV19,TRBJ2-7,CASRGHYEQYF
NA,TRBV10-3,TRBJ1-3,CAISEMTVGSGNTIYF
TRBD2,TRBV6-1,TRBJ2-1,CASKISGSSYNEQFF
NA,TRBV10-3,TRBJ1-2,CAISESKGFGYTF
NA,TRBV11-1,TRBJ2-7,CASSLAGGPLEQYF
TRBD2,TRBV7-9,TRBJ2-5,CASSYSGGQRETQYF